This entry lists 23 T cell receptor beta chains sequenced from one sample in a study of cytomegalovirus exposure and HLA in healthy donors. Repertoires were generated with immunoSEQ multiplex PCR, while TCRdb's copy carries only in-frame clones and drops some. The profile covers more than 45,000 clones, with just under 95% appearing a single time and approximately 2.5% taken by the ten largest. Sequenced sample: PBMCs. These receptors were obtained from a man aged 18 to 30 in good health and CMV-seronegative.

The chain uses TRBV5-6 and TRBJ2-1; possibly TRBD2 for D (5 bases). The germline gives CDR1 SGHDT, CDR2 YYEEEE. V lost 0 bases, J lost 3 bases, and 10 bases lay in between. The CDR3 covers 15 residues. CDR3 bases: TGTGCCAGCAGCTTGGGGCTAGCAGTCTACAATGAGCAGTTCTTC. Translating it yields CASSLGLAVYNEQFF.

A single count supports this clone. The chain recombines TRBV6-5 with TRBJ1-6; the match to TRBD1 covers 10 bases. The ends lost 7 bases at V and 10 bases at J; junction bases unmatched: 10. Germline CDR1 MNHEY, CDR2 SVGAGI. This CDR3 is 15 amino acids long. CDR3 DNA: TGTGCCAGCACTCGACAGGGGGCCTTTCACTCACCCCTCCACTTT. Its translation: CASTRQGAFHSPLHF.

This clone was found once. This chain links TRBV5-8 with TRBJ1-3; D might be TRBD1 (5 bases). Germline V CDR1 and CDR2: SGHTS, YDEGEE. This CDR3 comprises 12 residues. V lost 2 bases to trimming and J lost 10 bases, with 10 bases between them. CDR3 sequence reads: CASSFAGRTIYF. The CDR3 DNA is TGTGCCAGCAGCTTTGCGGGGCGAACCATATATTTT.

This clone has just a few counts. The chain carries TRBV19 and TRBJ2-7, with 7 bases matching TRBD1. The CDR3 has 13 residues. From germline, CDR1 is LNHDA and CDR2 SQIVND (reference sequence). The V gene end was trimmed by 6 bases and the J gene end by 2 bases; junction bases not matched to a gene: 4. The DNA of the CDR3 is TGTGCCAGTAGCGAGCAGGGGGCCTACGAGCAGTACTTC. Its protein product is CASSEQGAYEQYF.

The V call is TRBV6-6, the J call TRBJ2-2; D not resolved. CDR3 length: 14 amino acids. Trimming took 7 bases from V and 0 from J, leaving 9 bases between them. Per the germline V gene, CDR1 is MNHNY and CDR2 is SVGAGI (reference sequence). CDR3 sequence: CASNPSANTGELFF. The CDR3 nucleotides are TGTGCCAGCAACCCATCAGCGAACACCGGGGAGCTGTTTTTT.

The chain uses TRBV5-1 and TRBJ1-2, with 8 bases matching TRBD1. With V trimmed by 4 bases and J by 3 bases, 5 bases remained unmatched. The CDR3 contains 14 residues. The germline V gene encodes CDR1 SGHRS and CDR2 YFSETQ. CDR3 nucleotides: TGCGCCAGCAGCGACCCGGGACAGGACTATGGCTACACCTTC. Protein: CASSDPGQDYGYTF.

The genes are TRBV29-1 and TRBJ1-2; D uncertain. CDR3 length: 14 residues. V shed 4 bases and J shed 6 bases, with 18 bases lying between them. CDR1 and CDR2 (germline): SQVTM, ANQGSEA. This chain's CDR3 is CSVAWRFLNDGYTF. DNA for the CDR3: TGCAGCGTTGCGTGGAGATTCTTAAATGATGGCTACACCTTC.

In this sample, this clone turned up once. The chain combines TRBV6-1 with TRBJ2-1; D perhaps matches TRBD1 (6 bases). The germline V gene has CDR1 MNHNS and CDR2 SASEGT. There are 13 residues in the CDR3. Trimming took 6 bases from V and 7 from J, leaving 13 bases between them. The CDR3 DNA follows: TGTGCCAGCAGCCTAAGGACAGAGAATGAGCAGTTCTTC. Its translation is CASSLRTENEQFF.

The V gene is TRBV6-6, the J gene TRBJ2-5, with 9 bases that match TRBD2. From germline, CDR1 is MNHNY and CDR2 SVGAGI (reference sequence). The CDR3 consists of 14 residues. V lost 6 bases, J lost 3 bases, and 5 bases stayed unmatched. The CDR3 sequence: CASSRGLAKETQYF. CDR3 in DNA: TGTGCCAGCAGCCGGGGACTAGCTAAAGAGACCCAGTACTTC.

The chain joins TRBV10-3 to TRBJ1-1; TRBD1 matches 8 bases. The V gene end was trimmed by 6 bases and the J gene end by 5 bases; junction bases not matched to a gene: 5. Germline values: CDR1 ENHRY, CDR2 SYGVKD. The CDR3 loop spans 13 amino acids. CDR3 DNA sequence: TGTGCCATCAGCGGGACAGGAGGGACTGAAGCTTTCTTT. It encodes CAISGTGGTEAFF.

This clone has just one count. The V gene is TRBV19, the J gene TRBJ2-2, with no clear D. Between the trimmed V and J ends, which lost 5 bases and 4 bases, there was a span of 8 bases. Germline CDR1 is LNHDA and CDR2 is SQIVND (reference sequence). The CDR3 is 13 residues long. The CDR3 loop reads CASSPRVTGELFF. The CDR3 DNA sequence: TGTGCCAGTAGTCCGCGAGTCACCGGGGAGCTGTTTTTT.

The V and J genes are TRBV5-1 and TRBJ2-7; TRBD1 matches 9 bases. Germline trimming cut 4 bases from V and 6 bases from J; bases unmatched to any gene: 8. Germline V lookup: CDR1 SGHRS, CDR2 YFSETQ. The CDR3 covers 14 residues. The chain's CDR3 is CASSTWTGDGEQYF. The DNA for the CDR3 is TGCGCCAGCAGCACCTGGACAGGGGACGGCGAGCAGTACTTC.

The CDR3 DNA is TGTGCCAGCAGCCGGACTAGCGGGAGTGGTCCAGATACGCAGTATTTT. Amino acid sequence: CASSRTSGSGPDTQYF. V and J are TRBV5-4 and TRBJ2-3; 13 bases map to TRBD2. The germline gives CDR1 SGHNT, CDR2 YYREEE (reference sequence). The CDR3 is made up of 16 amino acids. Unmatched junction bases numbered 6, after V lost 4 bases and J lost 4 bases.

The chain joins TRBV5-8 to TRBJ1-1, with D perhaps matching TRBD1 (5 bases). Germline V gene lookup returns CDR1 SGHTS and CDR2 YDEGEE. The CDR3 totals 13 residues. V was trimmed by 4 bases and J by 5 bases, leaving 12 bases between them. CDR3 residues: CASSRAPGTEAFF. CDR3 sequence (DNA): TGTGCCAGCAGCCGGGCGCCAGGGACTGAAGCTTTCTTT.

This sequence joins TRBV6-1 and TRBJ1-5, with 11 nucleotides matching TRBD1. CDR3 size: 16 residues. Germline CDR1 reads MNHNS; CDR2 reads SASEGT. V lost 4 bases and J lost 5; bases outside the gene matches: 7. The CDR3 coding sequence is TGTGCCAGCAGTGCAGGACAGGGGGCCAGGGATCAGCCCCAGCATTTT. Its translation: CASSAGQGARDQPQHF.

This chain uses TRBV7-2 with TRBJ2-1, with D possibly TRBD1 on 7 matching bases. CDR3 size: 14 residues. Trimming pared 3 bases from V and 9 bases from J, leaving 15 bases between. Germline CDR1 and CDR2: SGHTA and FQGNSA. CDR3 amino acids: CASSFMQGGTEQFF. In DNA form, the CDR3 reads TGTGCCAGCAGCTTTATGCAGGGGGGAACTGAGCAGTTCTTC.

The genes are TRBV13 and TRBJ2-1; 10 nucleotides align to TRBD2. Germline V gene sequence: CDR1 PRHDT, CDR2 FYEKMQ (reference sequence). J gave up 1 base and V 2 bases, and 8 bases lay outside the gene matches. This CDR3 is built from 18 residues. Here the CDR3 reads CASSLITSGKLSYNEQFF. CDR3 bases: TGTGCCAGCAGCTTAATTACTAGCGGGAAGCTTTCCTACAATGAGCAGTTCTTC. The complete variable domain, with remaining parts taken from reference TRBV13 and TRBJ2-1, reads AAGVIQSPRHLIKEKRETATLKCYPIPRHDTVYWYQQGPGQDPQFLISFYEKMQSDKGSIPDRFSAQQFSDYHSELNMSSLELGDSALYFCASSLITSGKLSYNEQFFGPGTRLTVL.

The V and J genes are TRBV19 and TRBJ2-7; TRBD1 matches 11 bases. This CDR3 has 16 residues. CDR1 and CDR2 from the germline V gene are LNHDA and SQIVND (reference sequence). Trimming removed 5 bases from V and 6 bases from J; junction bases left unmatched: 12. DNA of the CDR3: TGTGCCAGTAGTCCACTCTTCAGGACAGGGGGCTGCGAGCAGTACTTC. Encoded protein: CASSPLFRTGGCEQYF.

The chain uses TRBV2 and TRBJ2-1; D is undetermined. The CDR3 has 15 amino acids. Germline lookup yields CDR1 SNHLY and CDR2 FYNNEI. Trimming took off 0 bases at V and 12 bases at J, with 18 bases between the two ends. In nucleotides, the CDR3 is TGTGCCAGCAGTGAAGCTTGGGCCGCCAAGATCGTGCAGTTCTTC. It translates to CASSEAWAAKIVQFF.

CDR3 bases: TGTGCCAGCAGCTTAAGGGTCACTAGCGGGGACCCCTACGAGCAGTACTTC. Translated, it gives CASSLRVTSGDPYEQYF. The chain joins TRBV7-9 to TRBJ2-7, with 10 bases fitting TRBD2. The CDR3 covers 17 residues. The V gene's germline CDR1 is SEHNR and CDR2 FQNEAQ (reference sequence). V shed 2 bases, J shed 2 bases, and the junction held 9 bases outside the gene matches.

This chain uses TRBV19 with TRBJ1-2, with D perhaps matching TRBD1 (5 bases). Germline values: CDR1 LNHDA, CDR2 SQIVND (reference sequence). Trimming took 5 bases from V and 8 from J, leaving 24 bases between them. This CDR3 contains 16 residues. The CDR3: CASSPIRQSESYGYTF. In DNA, the CDR3 is TGTGCCAGTAGTCCCATCCGACAGTCAGAAAGTTACGGCTACACCTTC.

This clone was seen once. DNA for the CDR3: TGTGCCAGCAGCTTAGGGCAGGGCAGCACTGAAGCTTTCTTT. This codes for CASSLGQGSTEAFF. The rearrangement links TRBV7-9 to TRBJ1-1, with a tentative D call TRBD1 (5 bases). The CDR3 runs to 14 residues. Trimming shortened V by 1 base and J by 4 bases, and 10 bases separated the two germline ends. Germline loops: CDR1 SEHNR, CDR2 FQNEAQ (reference sequence).

The chain combines TRBV30 with TRBJ1-3; 7 bases fit TRBD1. V gave up 4 bases and J gave up 2 bases; unmatched junction bases: 5. Germline CDR1 is GTSNPN and CDR2 is SVGIG (reference sequence). The CDR3 totals 14 residues. The CDR3 loop is CAWISQGAGNTIYF. CDR3 coding DNA: TGTGCCTGGATAAGTCAGGGGGCTGGAAACACCATATATTTT.